These 23 T cell receptor beta chains originate from one sample sequenced in a study of beta chain features in type 1 diabetes. What was sequenced were expressed TCRB transcripts, since all of the isolated RNA had been reverse transcribed. TCRdb's table, derived via immunoSEQ multiplex PCR, lists solely in-frame clones and lacks some. The profile shows some 500,000 clones, more than 9.5% of them singletons. What was sequenced was naive CD4+ T cells from blood. The receptors shown here come from a woman between 18 and 30 years old in good health.

This clone was counted only a few times. V gene TRBV4-1 combines with J gene TRBJ2-5; TRBD1 aligns across 8 bases. CDR3 length: 16 residues. Germline lookup yields CDR1 MGHRA and CDR2 YSYEKL. V dropped 3 bases and J dropped 6; count of bases not matched to a gene: 12. CDR3 coding DNA: TGCGCCAGCAGCCAGCCCTTGACAGGGGATGGGAAGACCCAGTACTTC. Translated: CASSQPLTGDGKTQYF.

The chain uses TRBV4-1 and TRBJ2-5; perhaps TRBD1 as D (5 bases). V gave up 0 bases and J gave up 3 bases, with 11 bases separating them. This CDR3 has 15 residues. Germline V CDR1 and CDR2: MGHRA, YSYEKL. The CDR3 reads CASSQEGRVEETQYF. In nucleotides, the CDR3 is TGCGCCAGCAGCCAAGAGGGCAGGGTGGAAGAGACCCAGTACTTC.

The rearrangement links TRBV18 to TRBJ2-7; D is unclear. Germline V gives CDR1 KGHSH, CDR2 LQKENI. Trimming removed 4 bases at V and 7 bases at J, with 11 bases between. This CDR3 comprises 12 residues. The CDR3 loop is CASSLSNLEQYF. The DNA for the CDR3 is TGTGCCAGCTCACTTTCTAATTTGGAGCAGTACTTC.

The CDR3 reads CASSPIAGGLETQYF. CDR3 nucleotides: TGTGCCAGCAGCCCTATAGCGGGGGGTCTGGAGACCCAGTACTTC. The chain combines TRBV7-2 with TRBJ2-5, with 10 bases matching TRBD2. With V trimmed by 5 bases and J by 5 bases, 8 bases remained unmatched. The germline CDR1 and CDR2 sequences are SGHTA and FQGNSA. The CDR3 is made up of 15 amino acids.

The rearrangement uses TRBV16 and TRBJ1-5; D remains unclear. This CDR3 is 16 amino acids long. The V gene's germline CDR1 is KGHSY and CDR2 FQNENV. V was pared by 0 bases and J by 4 bases, with 13 bases between. Here the CDR3 reads CASSQSMAAPNQPQHF. The CDR3 DNA reads as TGTGCCAGCAGCCAATCAATGGCAGCACCAAATCAGCCCCAGCATTTT.

A few counts support this clone. The rearrangement uses TRBV6-6 and TRBJ2-3; 7 bases match TRBD1. The V and J ends lost 2 bases and 0 bases, in that order; junction bases with no gene match: 5. CDR3 size: 16 residues. Germline V CDR1 and CDR2: MNHNY, SVGAGI (reference sequence). CDR3 sequence: CASSYRQGVSTDTQYF. CDR3 nucleotide sequence: TGTGCCAGCAGTTACCGGCAGGGGGTTAGCACAGATACGCAGTATTTT.

The rearrangement links TRBV25-1 to TRBJ2-2; TRBD1 matches 7 bases. After removal of 4 bases from V and 4 bases from J, the junction contained 6 bases not matched to a gene. Germline CDR1 and CDR2: MGHDK and SYGVNS. The CDR3 length is 15 residues. CDR3: CASSVPGQFTGELFF. The CDR3 nucleotides read TGTGCCAGCAGTGTACCGGGACAGTTCACCGGGGAGCTGTTTTTT.

A word on this clone: Other DNA sequences in the sample encode the same CDR3. This chain joins TRBV29-1 and TRBJ2-1; 7 nucleotides align to TRBD2. The germline V gene encodes CDR1 SQVTM and CDR2 ANQGSEA. Trimming cost V 7 bases and J 8 bases; bases outside gene matches: 5. This CDR3 has 11 amino acids. The CDR3 protein is CSGQGGDEQFF. The CDR3 DNA reads as TGCAGCGGGCAGGGAGGGGATGAGCAGTTCTTC.

This clone was seen only a few times. V gene TRBV7-2 combines with J gene TRBJ2-4; possibly TRBD2 for D (5 bases). V was clipped by 2 bases and J by 0 bases, with 11 bases between them. Germline V gene data show CDR1 as SGHTA and CDR2 as FQGNSA. CDR3 size: 16 residues. The CDR3 protein is CASSLFNGLAKNIQYF. The CDR3 coding sequence is TGTGCCAGCAGCTTATTTAACGGACTAGCCAAAAACATTCAGTACTTC.

About this clone itself: Other DNA variants within this sample encode the same CDR3. This chain links TRBV7-2 with TRBJ2-1; TRBD2 matches 12 bases. CDR1 SGHTA and CDR2 FQGNSA come from the germline V gene. J gave up 3 bases and V 5 bases, and 2 bases lay outside the gene matches. This CDR3 is 15 amino acids long. The CDR3 DNA sequence: TGTGCCAGCAGCCCGGGACTAGCGGGCTACAATGAGCAGTTCTTC. It specifies CASSPGLAGYNEQFF.

In its sample, this clone was seen a few times. The chain combines TRBV5-1 with TRBJ2-1; D perhaps matches TRBD2 (6 bases). Per germline, CDR1 SGHRS and CDR2 YFSETQ. This CDR3 has 15 residues. Trimming removed 0 bases at V and 6 bases at J, with 13 bases between. CDR3 sequence reads: CASSLGFGEVNEQFF. CDR3 coding DNA: TGCGCCAGCAGCTTGGGATTTGGGGAGGTCAATGAGCAGTTCTTC.

This clone was seen at least ten times. The CDR3 DNA sequence: TGTGCCTGGAGTCGGGGTACAGGGAGTGAGCAGTTCTTC. Its protein is CAWSRGTGSEQFF. This chain connects TRBV30 to TRBJ2-1; perhaps TRBD1 as D (6 bases). Trimming cost V 2 bases and J 9 bases, with 14 bases left between them. CDR3 size: 13 residues. Germline values: CDR1 GTSNPN, CDR2 SVGIG (reference sequence).

This clone was observed a single time. The genes are TRBV7-2 and TRBJ1-1; D remains ambiguous. Trimming cost V 8 bases and J 0 bases, with 13 bases left between them. Germline CDR1 reads SGHTA; CDR2 reads FQGNSA. The CDR3 has 14 amino acids. The CDR3 DNA is TGTGCCAGCGGTCTCGTACAGCTGAACACTGAAGCTTTCTTT. It encodes CASGLVQLNTEAFF.

This clone was recorded a few times. The genes are TRBV4-2 and TRBJ2-1; D gene unclear. This CDR3 is built from 14 residues. Deletions cut 0 bases from V and 10 bases from J, with 13 bases between. Germline CDR1 reads LGHNA; CDR2 reads YNFKEQ. DNA for the CDR3: TGTGCCAGCAGCCAAGATGGCAACACTCCCGAGCAGTTCTTC. This codes for CASSQDGNTPEQFF.

The CDR3 sequence: CASSPLGGGGGEKQFF. The CDR3 DNA follows: TGTGCCAGCAGCCCCCTTGGGGGGGGAGGAGGAGAAAAGCAGTTCTTC. This chain uses TRBV16 with TRBJ2-1, with 7 bases lining up with TRBD2. The CDR3 spans 16 residues. The V segment lost 4 bases and the J segment 11 bases; nucleotides outside the gene matches: 17. CDR1 and CDR2 from the germline V gene are KGHSY and FQNENV.

The chain recombines TRBV9 with TRBJ2-3; D is unclear. The CDR3 totals 12 residues. Trimming took 3 bases from V and 8 from J, leaving 10 bases between them. Germline loops: CDR1 SGDLS, CDR2 YYNGEE. CDR3 residues: CASSGIVGTQYF. The CDR3 DNA sequence: TGTGCCAGCAGCGGAATAGTGGGTACGCAGTATTTT.

This clone has just a few counts. V usage is TRBV4-3 and J usage is TRBJ2-5; TRBD2 matches 11 bases. Germline V CDR1 and CDR2: LGHNA, YSLEER. The CDR3 has 17 residues. Losses at the gene ends were 4 bases for V and 4 bases for J; bases not matched to a gene: 11. This CDR3 reads CASSRTLAGGRGETQYF. The CDR3 DNA is TGCGCCAGCAGCCGTACGCTAGCGGGGGGACGGGGAGAGACCCAGTACTTC.

This clone was seen only a few times. The rearrangement links TRBV18 to TRBJ1-1; TRBD1 agrees at 9 bases. The CDR3 covers 15 residues. Trimming at V came to 3 bases and at J to 3 bases, leaving 5 bases not matched to a gene. Germline V lookup: CDR1 KGHSH, CDR2 LQKENI. The CDR3: CASSPTGQGDTEAFF. For the CDR3, the DNA is TGTGCCAGCTCACCCACGGGACAGGGAGACACTGAAGCTTTCTTT.

The chain combines TRBV19 with TRBJ2-5, with D possibly TRBD1 on 5 matching bases. The CDR3 length is 13 residues. The germline V gene has CDR1 LNHDA and CDR2 SQIVND (reference sequence). V was cut by 6 bases and J by 1 base, with 9 bases left in between. CDR3 nucleotides: TGTGCCAGTAGGGAGACAGCCCAAGAGACCCAGTACTTC. The encoded protein is CASRETAQETQYF.

This clone was seen just once. This chain uses TRBV7-2 with TRBJ2-2; D assignment may be TRBD1 or TRBD2 (5 bases each). The CDR3 totals 15 residues. Trimming took 5 bases from V and 4 from J, leaving 14 bases between them. CDR1 is SGHTA and CDR2 is FQGNSA in the germline V gene. The CDR3 spells CASSRGRAPTGELFF. CDR3 nucleotide sequence: TGTGCCAGCAGCCGGGGCAGGGCGCCCACCGGGGAGCTGTTTTTT.

The genes are TRBV29-1 and TRBJ1-1, with D possibly matching TRBD1 (5 bases). V was pared by 4 bases and J by 3 bases, with 15 bases between. Germline V gene lookup returns CDR1 SQVTM and CDR2 ANQGSEA. The CDR3 totals 14 residues. CDR3 amino acids: CSVGRAGRDTEAFF. Here the CDR3 DNA reads TGCAGCGTTGGGCGAGCGGGACGGGACACTGAAGCTTTCTTT. Variable domain in full (rest from reference TRBV29-1 and TRBJ1-1): SAVISQKPSRDICQRGTSLTIQCQVDSQVTMMFWYRQQPGQSLTLIATANQGSEATYESGFVIDKFPISRPNLTFSTLTVSNMSPEDSSIYLCSVGRAGRDTEAFFGQGTRLTVV.

This chain links TRBV2 with TRBJ2-6, with a possible D match to TRBD2 (6 bases). The CDR3 runs 16 residues. Germline CDR1 reads SNHLY; CDR2 reads FYNNEI. V lost 3 bases to trimming and J lost 0 bases, with 9 bases between them. CDR3 protein: CASSDLGGSGANVLTF. The CDR3 nucleotides are TGTGCCAGCAGTGATTTGGGGGGCTCTGGGGCCAACGTCCTGACTTTC.

This clone has just a few counts. The gene calls are TRBV9 and TRBJ2-1, with TRBD1 matching 7 bases. CDR1 is SGDLS, CDR2 YYNGEE, per germline. The CDR3 loop spans 15 amino acids. Trimming at V came to 4 bases and at J to 4 bases, leaving 8 bases not matched to a gene. The CDR3 nucleotides are TGTGCCAGCAGCATATCCGGGACAGCGTACAATGAGCAGTTCTTC. Its translation: CASSISGTAYNEQFF.